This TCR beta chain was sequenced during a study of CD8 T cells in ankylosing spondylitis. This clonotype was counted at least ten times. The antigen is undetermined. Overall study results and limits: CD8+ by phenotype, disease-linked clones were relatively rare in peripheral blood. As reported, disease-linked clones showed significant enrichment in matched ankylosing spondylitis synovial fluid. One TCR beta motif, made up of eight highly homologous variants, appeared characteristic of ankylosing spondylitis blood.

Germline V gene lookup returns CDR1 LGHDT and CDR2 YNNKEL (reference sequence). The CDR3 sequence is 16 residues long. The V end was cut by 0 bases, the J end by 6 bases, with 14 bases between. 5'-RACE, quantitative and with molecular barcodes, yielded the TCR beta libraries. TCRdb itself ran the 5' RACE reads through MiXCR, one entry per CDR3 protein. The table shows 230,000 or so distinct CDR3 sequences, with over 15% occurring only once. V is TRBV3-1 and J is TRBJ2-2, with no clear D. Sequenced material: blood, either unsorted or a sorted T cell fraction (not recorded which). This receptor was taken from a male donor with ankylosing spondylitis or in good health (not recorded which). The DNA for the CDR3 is TGTGCCAGCAGCCAAGAATCTGCATTGAAGTCCGGGGAGCTGTTTTTT. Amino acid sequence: CASSQESALKSGELFF. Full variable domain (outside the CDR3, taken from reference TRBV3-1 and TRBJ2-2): DTAVSQTPKYLVTQMGNDKSIKCEQNLGHDTMYWYKQDSKKFLKIMFSYNNKELIINETVPNRFSPKSPDKAHLNLHINSLELGDSAVYFCASSQESALKSGELFFGEGSRLTVL.